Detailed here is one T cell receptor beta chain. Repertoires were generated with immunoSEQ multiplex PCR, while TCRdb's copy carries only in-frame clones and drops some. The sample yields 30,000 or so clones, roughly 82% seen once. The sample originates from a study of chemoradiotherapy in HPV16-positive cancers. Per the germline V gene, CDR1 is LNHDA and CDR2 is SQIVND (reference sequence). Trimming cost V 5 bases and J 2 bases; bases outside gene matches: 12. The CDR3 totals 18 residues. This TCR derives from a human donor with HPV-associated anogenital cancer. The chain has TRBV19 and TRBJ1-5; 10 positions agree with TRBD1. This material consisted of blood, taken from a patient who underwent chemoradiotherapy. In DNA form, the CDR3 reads TGTGCCAGTAGTCCCGGGACAGGGGCAAATTTGGGCAATCAGCCCCAGCATTTT. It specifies CASSPGTGANLGNQPQHF. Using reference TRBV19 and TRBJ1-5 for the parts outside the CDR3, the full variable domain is DGGITQSPKYLFRKEGQNVTLSCEQNLNHDAMYWYRQDPGQGLRLIYYSQIVNDFQKGDIAEGYSVSREKKESFPLTVTSAQKNPTAFYLCASSPGTGANLGNQPQHFGDGTRLSIL.